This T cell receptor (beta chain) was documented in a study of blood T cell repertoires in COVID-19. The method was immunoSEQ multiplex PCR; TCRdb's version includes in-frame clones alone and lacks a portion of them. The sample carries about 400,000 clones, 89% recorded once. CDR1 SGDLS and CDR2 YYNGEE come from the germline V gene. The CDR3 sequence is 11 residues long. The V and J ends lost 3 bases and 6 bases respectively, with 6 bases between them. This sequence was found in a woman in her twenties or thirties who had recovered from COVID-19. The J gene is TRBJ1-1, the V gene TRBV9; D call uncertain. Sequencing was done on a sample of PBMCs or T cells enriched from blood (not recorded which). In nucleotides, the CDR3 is TGTGCCAGCAGCGGCGGAGCTGAAGCTTTCTTT. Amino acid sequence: CASSGGAEAFF. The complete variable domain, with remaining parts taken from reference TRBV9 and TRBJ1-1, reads DSGVTQTPKHLITATGQRVTLRCSPRSGDLSVYWYQQSLDQGLQFLIQYYNGEERAKGNILERFSAQQFPDLHSELNLSSLELGDSALYFCASSGGAEAFFGQGTRLTVV.